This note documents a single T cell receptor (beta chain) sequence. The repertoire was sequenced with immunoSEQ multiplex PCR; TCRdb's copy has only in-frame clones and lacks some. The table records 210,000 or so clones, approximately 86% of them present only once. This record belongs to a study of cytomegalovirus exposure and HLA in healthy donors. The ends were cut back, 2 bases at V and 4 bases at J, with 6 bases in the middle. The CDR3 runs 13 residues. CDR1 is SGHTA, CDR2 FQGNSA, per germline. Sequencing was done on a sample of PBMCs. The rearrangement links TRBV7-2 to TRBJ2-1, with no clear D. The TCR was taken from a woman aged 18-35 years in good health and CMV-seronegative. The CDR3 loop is CASSLSSYNEQFF. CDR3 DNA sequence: TGTGCCAGCAGCTTATCCTCGTACAATGAGCAGTTCTTC.